The 18 T cell receptor beta chains presented below share a single source sample, sequenced in a study of early stage breast cancer tumors. The assay was immunoSEQ multiplex PCR, and TCRdb's table has in-frame clones only and misses some. The table includes around 40,000 clones, around 69% detected once. Material: blood. The receptors derive from a person aged 45-60 years with breast cancer.

The rearrangement joins TRBV6-5 to TRBJ1-1; D remains ambiguous. Germline values: CDR1 MNHEY, CDR2 SVGAGI. V lost 1 base, J lost 2 bases, and 5 bases lay in between. The CDR3 extends over 13 amino acids. The DNA of the CDR3 is TGTGCCAGCAGTTACTTACAAAACACTGAAGCTTTCTTT. This translates into CASSYLQNTEAFF.

The V gene is TRBV19, the J gene TRBJ1-3; the match to TRBD1 covers 8 bases. V was clipped by 5 bases and J by 0 bases; unmatched bases: 6. CDR1 and CDR2 (germline): LNHDA, SQIVND (reference sequence). The CDR3 loop spans 16 amino acids. The CDR3 loop is CASSPDRASSGNTIYF. In DNA, the CDR3 is TGTGCCAGTAGTCCGGACAGGGCAAGCTCTGGAAACACCATATATTTT.

This clone has a single count. This chain uses TRBV5-1 with TRBJ2-1, with TRBD2 identical over 9 bases. This CDR3 has 15 residues. V gave up 3 bases and J gave up 8 bases; unmatched junction bases: 9. Germline CDR1 and CDR2: SGHRS and YFSETQ. The CDR3 protein is CASSWVSGSTDEQFF. CDR3 bases: TGCGCCAGCAGCTGGGTTAGCGGGAGCACTGATGAGCAGTTCTTC.

This rearrangement joins TRBV14 to TRBJ2-7; D is possibly TRBD2 (6 bases). V gave up 4 bases and J gave up 3 bases, with 13 bases separating them. This CDR3 region has 14 residues. Germline V CDR1 and CDR2: SGHDN, FVKESK. CDR3: CASSPFGRDYEQYF. The DNA for the CDR3 is TGTGCCAGCAGCCCCTTTGGGCGGGACTACGAGCAGTACTTC.

The rearrangement uses TRBV6-1 and TRBJ2-5; D perhaps matches TRBD2 (5 bases). V lost 2 bases, J lost 5 bases, and 9 bases lay in between. This CDR3 has 13 residues. CDR1 is MNHNS and CDR2 is SASEGT in the germline V gene. The CDR3 DNA is TGTGCCAGCAGTGAACTCAGGAGGGAGACCCAGTACTTC. Encoded protein: CASSELRRETQYF.

This sequence joins TRBV2 and TRBJ2-3; a possible D gene is TRBD2 (6 bases). CDR3 length: 14 residues. V lost 8 bases, J lost 0 bases, and 12 bases lay in between. Germline CDR1 is SNHLY and CDR2 is FYNNEI. The CDR3 spells CASAVGTSTDTQYF. CDR3 sequence (DNA): TGTGCCAGCGCGGTGGGGACTAGCACAGATACGCAGTATTTT. Based on the CDR3 plus reference TRBV2 and TRBJ2-3, the full variable domain is EPEVTQTPSHQVTQMGQEVILRCVPISNHLYFYWYRQILGQKVEFLVSFYNNEISEKSEIFDDQFSVERPDGSNFTLKIRSTKLEDSAMYFCASAVGTSTDTQYFGPGTRLTVL.

The chain recombines TRBV15 with TRBJ1-1; TRBD1 is a possible D gene (6 bases). The length of the CDR3 is 16 residues. Trimming shortened V by 7 bases and J by 3 bases, and 21 bases separated the two germline ends. CDR1 is LNHNV and CDR2 is YYDKDF in the germline V gene (reference sequence). Here the CDR3 DNA reads TGTGCCACCACAAAAAGAGTGACAGGTGCTTACACTGAAGCTTTCTTT. Translation gives CATTKRVTGAYTEAFF.

The chain employs TRBV19 and TRBJ1-3; D gene ambiguous. Trimming left V 0 bases short and J 4 bases short, with 7 bases between. This CDR3 is 14 amino acids long. From germline, CDR1 is LNHDA and CDR2 SQIVND (reference sequence). CDR3 region: CASSIDTNGNTIYF. The CDR3 bases are TGTGCCAGTAGTATAGACACAAACGGAAACACCATATATTTT.

V is TRBV27 and J is TRBJ1-6, with 10 nucleotides matching TRBD1. The CDR3 loop spans 18 amino acids. The V gene's germline CDR1 is MNHEY and CDR2 SMNVEV (reference sequence). Trimming took 2 bases from V and 6 from J; bases not matched to a gene: 10. The CDR3 is CASSLRWTGGVINSPLHF. Here the CDR3 DNA reads TGTGCCAGCAGTTTAAGATGGACAGGGGGGGTTATTAATTCACCCCTCCACTTT.

V gene TRBV5-1 combines with J gene TRBJ2-1; 9 nucleotides align to TRBD1. The CDR3 spans 17 residues. V lost 0 bases and J lost 0; bases outside the gene matches: 4. CDR1 and CDR2 (germline): SGHRS, YFSETQ. The CDR3 coding sequence is TGCGCCAGCAGCTTGGGGGACAGGGTATACTCCTACAATGAGCAGTTCTTC. Protein: CASSLGDRVYSYNEQFF.

J is TRBJ1-2 and V is TRBV19, with TRBD1 matching over 11 bases. CDR3 length equals 17 residues. Unmatched junction bases numbered 13, after V lost 8 bases and J lost 2 bases. CDR1 and CDR2 (germline): LNHDA, SQIVND (reference sequence). Here the CDR3 DNA reads TGTGCCAGTTACGGGGGACAGGGGGGACTGTTGAACTATGGCTACACCTTC. This encodes CASYGGQGGLLNYGYTF.

Written as DNA, the CDR3 is TGTGCCAGCAGCTTCGACAGGCCCACAGATACGCAGTATTTT. This gives the protein CASSFDRPTDTQYF. The chain has TRBV5-6 and TRBJ2-3, with D possibly matching TRBD1 (6 bases). Germline CDR1 and CDR2: SGHDT and YYEEEE. V was trimmed by 2 bases and J by 2 bases, leaving 9 bases between them. This CDR3 is built from 14 residues.

The chain links TRBV2 to TRBJ2-5, with TRBD2 matching over 11 bases. The CDR3 is 15 residues long. V dropped 7 bases and J dropped 5; count of bases not matched to a gene: 9. CDR1 is SNHLY and CDR2 is FYNNEI in the germline V gene. The CDR3 sequence is CASNGIAGGGETQYF. The CDR3 region has the DNA TGTGCCAGCAACGGAATAGCGGGAGGGGGGGAGACCCAGTACTTC.

The chain recombines TRBV7-2 with TRBJ2-1, with 8 bases lining up with TRBD1. CDR3 length: 15 residues. From germline, CDR1 is SGHTA and CDR2 FQGNSA. Trimming removed 5 bases from V and 5 bases from J; junction bases left unmatched: 8. As DNA, the CDR3 is TGTGCCAGCAGCGACCGGGACAGGAGGAACAATGAGCAGTTCTTC. Translated: CASSDRDRRNNEQFF.

The chain couples TRBV9 to TRBJ2-5; D possibly corresponds to TRBD2 (6 bases). Between the trimmed V and J ends, which lost 3 bases and 1 base, there was a span of 10 bases. The germline CDR1 and CDR2 sequences are SGDLS and YYNGEE. CDR3 length: 14 amino acids. CDR3 in amino acids: CASSARGAQETQYF. The DNA for the CDR3 is TGTGCCAGCAGCGCCCGCGGGGCCCAAGAGACCCAGTACTTC.

This clone was recorded only once. This CDR3 is CASSLPGQGAEQYF. CDR3 sequence (DNA): TGCGCCAGCAGCTTACCGGGACAGGGAGCCGAGCAGTACTTC. The V and J genes are TRBV5-1 and TRBJ2-7; 9 nucleotides align to TRBD1. CDR3 size: 14 residues. Germline V gene sequence: CDR1 SGHRS, CDR2 YFSETQ. V dropped 2 bases and J dropped 6; count of bases not matched to a gene: 6. The entire variable domain, with the rest obtained from reference TRBV5-1 and TRBJ2-7, is as follows: KAGVTQTPRYLIKTRGQQVTLSCSPISGHRSVSWYQQTPGQGLQFLFEYFSETQRNKGNFPGRFSGRQFSNSRSEMNVSTLELGDSALYLCASSLPGQGAEQYFGPGTRLTVT.

The chain couples TRBV19 to TRBJ2-6; 10 bases fit TRBD1. Germline V gives CDR1 LNHDA, CDR2 SQIVND (reference sequence). With 4 bases clipped from V and 0 bases from J, the junction kept 3 bases outside the gene matches. CDR3 length: 17 amino acids. CDR3 loop: CASSRDRGNSGANVLTF. As DNA, the CDR3 is TGTGCCAGTAGTAGGGACAGGGGAAACTCTGGGGCCAACGTCCTGACTTTC.

V usage is TRBV19 and J usage is TRBJ1-3; 11 bases are a match to TRBD1. CDR3 length: 16 amino acids. CDR1 is LNHDA and CDR2 is SQIVND in the germline V gene (reference sequence). The V and J ends lost 7 bases and 3 bases, in that order; junction bases with no gene match: 8. The CDR3 nucleotides read TGTGCCAGTACTCCGGGACAGGGGGTAAATGGAAACACCATATATTTT. This gives the protein CASTPGQGVNGNTIYF. Combining the CDR3 with reference TRBV19 and TRBJ1-3 gives the whole variable domain DGGITQSPKYLFRKEGQNVTLSCEQNLNHDAMYWYRQDPGQGLRLIYYSQIVNDFQKGDIAEGYSVSREKKESFPLTVTSAQKNPTAFYLCASTPGQGVNGNTIYFGEGSWLTVV.